Listed here is a single T cell receptor (beta chain). Its target is unknown. The data originate from a study of graft-versus-host responses after intestinal transplantation. Produced via immunoSEQ multiplex PCR; TCRdb's table is partial and in-frame only. Here the sample spans about 85,000 clones, about four fifths being singletons. CDR1 is MDHEN, CDR2 SYDVKM, per germline. V dropped 5 bases and J dropped 8 bases, with 9 bases sitting between them. CDR3 length equals 12 residues. The V call is TRBV28, the J call TRBJ1-4; TRBD1 is a possible D gene (5 bases). This material consisted of unstimulated CD4+ T cells sorted from spleen or lymph node cells, taken before intestinal transplant. This clonotype originated in a human donor who received an intestinal transplant. The CDR3 sequence is CASSPHREKLFF. CDR3 in DNA: TGTGCCAGCAGTCCCCACAGGGAAAAACTGTTTTTT.